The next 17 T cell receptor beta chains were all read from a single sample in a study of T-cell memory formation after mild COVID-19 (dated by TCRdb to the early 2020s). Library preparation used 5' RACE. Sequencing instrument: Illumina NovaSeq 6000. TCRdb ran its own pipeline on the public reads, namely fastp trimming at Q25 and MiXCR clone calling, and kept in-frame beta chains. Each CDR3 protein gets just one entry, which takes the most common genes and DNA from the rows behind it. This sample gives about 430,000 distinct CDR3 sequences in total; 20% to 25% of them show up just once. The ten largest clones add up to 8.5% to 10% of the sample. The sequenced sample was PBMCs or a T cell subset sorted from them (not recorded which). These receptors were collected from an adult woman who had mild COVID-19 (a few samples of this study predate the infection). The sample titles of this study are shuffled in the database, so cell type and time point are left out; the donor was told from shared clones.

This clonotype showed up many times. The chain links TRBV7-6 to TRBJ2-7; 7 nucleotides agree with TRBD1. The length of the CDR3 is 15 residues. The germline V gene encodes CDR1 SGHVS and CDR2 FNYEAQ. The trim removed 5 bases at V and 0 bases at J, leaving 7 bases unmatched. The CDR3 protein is CASSPRQGPSYEQYF. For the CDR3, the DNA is TGTGCCAGCAGCCCCCGACAGGGCCCCTCCTACGAGCAGTACTTC.

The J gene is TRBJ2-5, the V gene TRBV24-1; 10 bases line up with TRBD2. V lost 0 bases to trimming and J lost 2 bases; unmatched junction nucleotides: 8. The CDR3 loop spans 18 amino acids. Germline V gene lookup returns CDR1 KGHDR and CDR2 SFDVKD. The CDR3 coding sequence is TGTGCCACCAGTGATTTGCGGACTAGCGGAACGGAGCAAGAGACCCAGTACTTC. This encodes CATSDLRTSGTEQETQYF.

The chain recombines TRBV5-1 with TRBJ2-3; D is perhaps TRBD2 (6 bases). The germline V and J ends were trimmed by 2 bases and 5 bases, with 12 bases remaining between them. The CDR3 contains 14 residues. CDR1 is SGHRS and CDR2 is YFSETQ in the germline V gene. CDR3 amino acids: CASSLGEVLDTQYF. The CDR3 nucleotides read TGCGCCAGCAGCTTAGGGGAGGTCTTAGATACGCAGTATTTT.

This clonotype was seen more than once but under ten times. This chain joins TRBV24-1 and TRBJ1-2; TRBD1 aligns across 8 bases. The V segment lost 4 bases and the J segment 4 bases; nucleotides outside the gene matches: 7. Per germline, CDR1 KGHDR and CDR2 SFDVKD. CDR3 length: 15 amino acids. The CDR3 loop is CATSEGEGQGYGYTF. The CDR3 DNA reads TGTGCCACCAGTGAGGGGGAAGGACAGGGCTATGGCTACACCTTC.

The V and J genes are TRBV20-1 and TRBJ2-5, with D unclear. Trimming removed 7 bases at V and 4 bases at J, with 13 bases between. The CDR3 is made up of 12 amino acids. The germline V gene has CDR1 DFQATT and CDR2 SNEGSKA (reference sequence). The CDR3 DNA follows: TGCAGTGGGACCGCTCTTGGAGAGACCCAGTACTTC. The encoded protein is CSGTALGETQYF.

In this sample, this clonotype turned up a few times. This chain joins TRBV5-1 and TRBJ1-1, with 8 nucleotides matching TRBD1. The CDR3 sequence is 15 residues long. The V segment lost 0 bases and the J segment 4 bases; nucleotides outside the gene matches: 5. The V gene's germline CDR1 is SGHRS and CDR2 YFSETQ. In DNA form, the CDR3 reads TGCGCCAGCAGCTTGGAACGGACAGGGCGCACTGAAGCTTTCTTT. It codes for CASSLERTGRTEAFF. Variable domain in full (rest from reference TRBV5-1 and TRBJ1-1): KAGVTQTPRYLIKTRGQQVTLSCSPISGHRSVSWYQQTPGQGLQFLFEYFSETQRNKGNFPGRFSGRQFSNSRSEMNVSTLELGDSALYLCASSLERTGRTEAFFGQGTRLTVV.

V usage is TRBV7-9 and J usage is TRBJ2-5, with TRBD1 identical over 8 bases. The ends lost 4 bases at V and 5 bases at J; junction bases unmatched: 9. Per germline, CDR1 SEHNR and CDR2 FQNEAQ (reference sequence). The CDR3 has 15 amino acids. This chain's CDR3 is CASSSPAGGGETQYF. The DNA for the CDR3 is TGTGCCAGCAGCTCCCCAGCAGGGGGCGGCGAGACCCAGTACTTC.

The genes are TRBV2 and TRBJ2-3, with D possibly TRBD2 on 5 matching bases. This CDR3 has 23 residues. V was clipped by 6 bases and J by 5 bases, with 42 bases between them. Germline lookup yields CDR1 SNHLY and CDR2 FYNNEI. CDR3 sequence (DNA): TGTGCCAGCAGCCCCCCCTGGTCGCGTTCAGTCCAAGACGGGGTCCCGTTCGAAGATACGCAGTATTTT. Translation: CASSPPWSRSVQDGVPFEDTQYF.

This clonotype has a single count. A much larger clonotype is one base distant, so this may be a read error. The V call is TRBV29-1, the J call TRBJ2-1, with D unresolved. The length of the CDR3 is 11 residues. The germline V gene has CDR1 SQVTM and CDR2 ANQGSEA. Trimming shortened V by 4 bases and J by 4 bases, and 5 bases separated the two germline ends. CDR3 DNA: TGCAGCGTTGTTGAGTACAATGAGCAGTTCTTC. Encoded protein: CSVVEYNEQFF.

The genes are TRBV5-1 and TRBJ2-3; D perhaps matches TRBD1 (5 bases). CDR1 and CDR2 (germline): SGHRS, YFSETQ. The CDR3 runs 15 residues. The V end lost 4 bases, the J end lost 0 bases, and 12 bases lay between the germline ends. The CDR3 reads CASSPTVYSTDTQYF. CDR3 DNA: TGCGCCAGCAGCCCGACAGTTTATAGCACAGATACGCAGTATTTT.

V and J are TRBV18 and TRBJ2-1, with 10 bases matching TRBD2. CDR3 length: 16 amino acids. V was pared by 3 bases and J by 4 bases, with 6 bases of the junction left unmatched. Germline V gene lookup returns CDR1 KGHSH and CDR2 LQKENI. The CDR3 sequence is CASSPQTSGPYNEQFF. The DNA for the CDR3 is TGTGCCAGCTCACCTCAGACTAGCGGGCCGTACAATGAGCAGTTCTTC.

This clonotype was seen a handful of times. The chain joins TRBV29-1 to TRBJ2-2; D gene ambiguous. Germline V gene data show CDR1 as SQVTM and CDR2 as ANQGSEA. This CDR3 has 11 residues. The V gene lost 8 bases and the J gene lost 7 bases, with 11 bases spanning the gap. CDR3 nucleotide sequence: TGCAGCTATTACGCGTTCGGGGAGCTGTTTTTT. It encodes CSYYAFGELFF.

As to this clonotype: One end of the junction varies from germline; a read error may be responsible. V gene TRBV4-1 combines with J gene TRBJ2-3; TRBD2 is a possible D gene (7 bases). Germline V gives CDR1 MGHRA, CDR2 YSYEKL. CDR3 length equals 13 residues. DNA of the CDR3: TGCGCCAGCAGCCAAGTGGGGGGGCCTCACGGGGATTTT. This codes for CASSQVGGPHGDF.

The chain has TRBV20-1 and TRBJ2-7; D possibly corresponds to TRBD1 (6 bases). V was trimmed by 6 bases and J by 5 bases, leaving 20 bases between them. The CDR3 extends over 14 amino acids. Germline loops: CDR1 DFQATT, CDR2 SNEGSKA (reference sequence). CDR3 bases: TGCAGTGCCCCGTCCCGGTACAGGGTACACGAGCAGTACTTC. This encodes CSAPSRYRVHEQYF.

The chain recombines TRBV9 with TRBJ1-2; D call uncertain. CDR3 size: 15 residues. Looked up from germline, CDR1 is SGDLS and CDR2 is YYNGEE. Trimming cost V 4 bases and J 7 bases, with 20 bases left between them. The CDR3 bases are TGTGCCAGCAGCTTCGACCGTCCTGATCTGGGTGGCTACACCTTC. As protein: CASSFDRPDLGGYTF.

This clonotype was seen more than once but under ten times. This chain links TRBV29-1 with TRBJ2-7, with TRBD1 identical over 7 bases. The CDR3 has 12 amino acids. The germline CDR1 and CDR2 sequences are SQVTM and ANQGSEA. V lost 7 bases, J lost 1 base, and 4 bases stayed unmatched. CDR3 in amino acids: CSAEGQSYEQYF. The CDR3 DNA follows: TGCAGCGCTGAGGGACAGTCCTACGAGCAGTACTTC.

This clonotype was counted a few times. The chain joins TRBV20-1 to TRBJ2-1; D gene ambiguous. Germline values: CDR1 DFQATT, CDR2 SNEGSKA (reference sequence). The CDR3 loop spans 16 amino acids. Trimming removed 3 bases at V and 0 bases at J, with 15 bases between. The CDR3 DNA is TGCAGTGCTAGTGGGGTGGTAAAAAGCTCCTACAATGAGCAGTTCTTC. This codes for CSASGVVKSSYNEQFF.